The TCR beta chain under discussion was sequenced for a study of T cell responses to AZD1222 COVID-19 vaccine. In the study overall: Analyses pooled second doses at about 4 or about 12 weeks.

Clones were read by immunoSEQ multiplex PCR, and TCRdb kept only the in-frame ones, dropping some. The table records tens of thousands of clones, about 90% of them present only once. This CDR3 is 14 amino acids long. V was cut by 4 bases and J by 9 bases, with 19 bases left in between. Germline CDR1 and CDR2: SGHTS and YDEGEE. The starting material was peripheral blood, obtained on day 0 of AZD1222 vaccination. V is TRBV5-8 and J is TRBJ1-2; no firm D call. The receptor was derived from an adult in good health. The CDR3 DNA reads as TGTGCCAGCAGCGCCGACGGGCCCGCGCGGAGCTACACCTTC. Translated: CASSADGPARSYTF.